The T cell receptor beta chain described here comes from a study of response to subunit inactivated influenza vaccine. TCRdb processed the RT-PCR reads anew with MiXCR; each CDR3 protein has one entry. The sample shows more than 150,000 distinct CDR3 sequences, around 9% of them seen only once. This clonotype was seen more than once but under ten times. The CDR3 totals 14 residues. CDR1 and CDR2 from the germline V gene are DFQATT and SNEGSKA (reference sequence). V was shortened by 5 bases and J by 6 bases, with 20 bases between the two germline ends. This specimen consisted of non-naive T cells sorted from PBMCs, obtained on the day of vaccination. The clonotype was recovered from a man in his forties or fifties who received an inactivated influenza vaccine. J is TRBJ2-7 and V is TRBV20-1; tentative D call: TRBD2 (5 bases). CDR3 region: CSAEGSTTRIEQYF. In nucleotides, the CDR3 is TGCAGTGCTGAGGGCTCAACCACCCGTATCGAGCAGTACTTC.